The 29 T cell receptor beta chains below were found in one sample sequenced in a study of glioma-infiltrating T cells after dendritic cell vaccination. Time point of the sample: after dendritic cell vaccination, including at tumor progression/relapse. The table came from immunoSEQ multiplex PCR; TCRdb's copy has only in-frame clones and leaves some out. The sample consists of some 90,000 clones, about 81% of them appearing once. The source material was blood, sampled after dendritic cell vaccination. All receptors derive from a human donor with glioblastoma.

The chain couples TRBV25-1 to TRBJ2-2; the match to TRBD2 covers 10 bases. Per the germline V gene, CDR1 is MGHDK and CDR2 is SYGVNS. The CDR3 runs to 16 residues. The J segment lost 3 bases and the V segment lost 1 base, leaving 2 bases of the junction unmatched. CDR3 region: CASSELSGRDTGELFF. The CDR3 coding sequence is TGTGCCAGCAGTGAATTGAGCGGGAGGGACACCGGGGAGCTGTTTTTT.

The CDR3: CASSGGTSGTSTDTQYF. DNA of the CDR3: TGCGCCAGCAGCGGGGGGACTAGCGGCACTAGCACAGATACGCAGTATTTT. The chain employs TRBV4-1 and TRBJ2-3; 11 bases are shared with TRBD2. Germline CDR1 reads MGHRA; CDR2 reads YSYEKL. The V gene end was trimmed by 5 bases and the J gene end by 0 bases; junction bases not matched to a gene: 7. The CDR3 extends over 17 amino acids.

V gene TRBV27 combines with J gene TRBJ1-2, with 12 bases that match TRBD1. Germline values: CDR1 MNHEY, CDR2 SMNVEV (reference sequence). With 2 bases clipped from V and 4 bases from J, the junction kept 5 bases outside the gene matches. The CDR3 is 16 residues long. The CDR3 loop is CASSLKGQGAGYGYTF. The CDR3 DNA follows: TGTGCCAGCAGTTTAAAGGGACAGGGGGCAGGCTATGGCTACACCTTC.

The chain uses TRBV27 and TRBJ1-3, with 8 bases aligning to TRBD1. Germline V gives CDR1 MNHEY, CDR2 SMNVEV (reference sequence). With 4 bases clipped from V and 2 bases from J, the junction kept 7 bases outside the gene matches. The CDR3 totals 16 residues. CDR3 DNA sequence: TGTGCCAGCAGTTCGGCAGGGGGCGGAGCTGGAAACACCATATATTTT. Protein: CASSSAGGGAGNTIYF.

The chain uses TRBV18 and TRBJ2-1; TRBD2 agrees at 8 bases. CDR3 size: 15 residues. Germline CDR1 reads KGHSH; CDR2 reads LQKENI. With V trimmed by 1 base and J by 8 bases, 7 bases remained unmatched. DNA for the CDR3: TGTGCCAGCTCACCACTCACGGGAGGGCGTGATGAGCAGTTCTTC. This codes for CASSPLTGGRDEQFF.

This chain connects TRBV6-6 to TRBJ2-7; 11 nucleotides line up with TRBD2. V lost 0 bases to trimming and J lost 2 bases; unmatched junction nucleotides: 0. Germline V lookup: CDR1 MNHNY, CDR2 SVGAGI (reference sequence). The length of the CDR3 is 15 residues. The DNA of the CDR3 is TGTGCCAGCAGTTACTCGACTAGCGGGGCCTACGAGCAGTACTTC. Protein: CASSYSTSGAYEQYF.

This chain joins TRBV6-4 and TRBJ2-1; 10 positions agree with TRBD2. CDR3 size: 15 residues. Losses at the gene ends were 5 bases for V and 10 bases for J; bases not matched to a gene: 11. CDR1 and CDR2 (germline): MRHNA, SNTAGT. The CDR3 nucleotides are TGTGCCAGCAGTCCTGAGCGGGGGGGCCGAGGCGAGCAGTTCTTC. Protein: CASSPERGGRGEQFF.

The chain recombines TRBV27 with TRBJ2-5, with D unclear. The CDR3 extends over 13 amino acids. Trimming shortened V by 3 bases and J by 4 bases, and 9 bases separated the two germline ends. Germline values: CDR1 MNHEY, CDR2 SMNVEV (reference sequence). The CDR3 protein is CASSFYLSETQYF. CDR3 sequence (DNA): TGTGCCAGCAGTTTTTATCTCTCAGAGACCCAGTACTTC.

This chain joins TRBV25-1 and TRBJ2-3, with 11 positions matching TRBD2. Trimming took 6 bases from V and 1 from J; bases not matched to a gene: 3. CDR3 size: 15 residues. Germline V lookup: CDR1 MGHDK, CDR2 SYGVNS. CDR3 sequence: CASSGSGRGTDTQYF. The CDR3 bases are TGTGCCAGCAGCGGTAGCGGGAGGGGCACAGATACGCAGTATTTT. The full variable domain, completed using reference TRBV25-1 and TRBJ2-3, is EADIYQTPRYLVIGTGKKITLECSQTMGHDKMYWYQQDPGMELHLIHYSYGVNSTEKGDLSSESTVSRIRTEHFPLTLESARPSHTSQYLCASSGSGRGTDTQYFGPGTRLTVL.

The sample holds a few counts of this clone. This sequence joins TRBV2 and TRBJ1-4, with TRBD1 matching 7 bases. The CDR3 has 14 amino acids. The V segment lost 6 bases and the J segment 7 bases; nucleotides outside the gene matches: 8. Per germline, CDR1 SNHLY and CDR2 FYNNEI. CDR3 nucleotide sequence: TGTGCCAGCAGGAGACAGGGAGCGTTTGAAAAACTGTTTTTT. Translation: CASRRQGAFEKLFF.

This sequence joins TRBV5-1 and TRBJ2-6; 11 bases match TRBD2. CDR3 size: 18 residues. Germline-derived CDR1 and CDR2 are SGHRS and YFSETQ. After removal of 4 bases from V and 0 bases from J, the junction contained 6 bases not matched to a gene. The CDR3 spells CASSPTSGVNSGANVLTF. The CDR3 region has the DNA TGCGCCAGCAGCCCGACTAGCGGGGTTAACTCTGGGGCCAACGTCCTGACTTTC.

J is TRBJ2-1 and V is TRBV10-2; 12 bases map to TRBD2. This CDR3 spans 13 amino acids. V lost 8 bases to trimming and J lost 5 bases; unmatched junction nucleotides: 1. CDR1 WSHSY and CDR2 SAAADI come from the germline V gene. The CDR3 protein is CASRTSGNNEQFF. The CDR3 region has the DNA TGCGCCAGCCGGACTAGCGGGAACAATGAGCAGTTCTTC.

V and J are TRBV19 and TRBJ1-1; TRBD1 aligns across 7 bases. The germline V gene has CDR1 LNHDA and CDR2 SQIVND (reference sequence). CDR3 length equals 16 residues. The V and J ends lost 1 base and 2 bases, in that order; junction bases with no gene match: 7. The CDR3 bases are TGTGCCAGTAGTATAGGCAGGGGGACAGCCAACACTGAAGCTTTCTTT. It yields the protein CASSIGRGTANTEAFF. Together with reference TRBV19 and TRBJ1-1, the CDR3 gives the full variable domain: DGGITQSPKYLFRKEGQNVTLSCEQNLNHDAMYWYRQDPGQGLRLIYYSQIVNDFQKGDIAEGYSVSREKKESFPLTVTSAQKNPTAFYLCASSIGRGTANTEAFFGQGTRLTVV.

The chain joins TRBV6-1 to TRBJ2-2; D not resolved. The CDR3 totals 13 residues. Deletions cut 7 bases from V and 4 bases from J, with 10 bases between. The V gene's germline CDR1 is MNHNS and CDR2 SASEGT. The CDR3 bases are TGTGCCAGCACCTCTACAGCCACCGGGGAGCTGTTTTTT. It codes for CASTSTATGELFF.

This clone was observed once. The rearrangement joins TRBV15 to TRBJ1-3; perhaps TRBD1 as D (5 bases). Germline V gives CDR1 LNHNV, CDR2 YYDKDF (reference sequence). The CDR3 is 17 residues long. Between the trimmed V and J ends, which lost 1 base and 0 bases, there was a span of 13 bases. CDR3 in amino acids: CATSRVGGTVSGNTIYF. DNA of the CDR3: TGTGCCACCAGCAGAGTGGGGGGGACGGTCTCTGGAAACACCATATATTTT. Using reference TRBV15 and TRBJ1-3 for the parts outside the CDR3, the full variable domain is DAMVIQNPRYQVTQFGKPVTLSCSQTLNHNVMYWYQQKSSQAPKLLFHYYDKDFNNEADTPDNFQSRRPNTSFCFLDIRSPGLGDTAMYLCATSRVGGTVSGNTIYFGEGSWLTVV.

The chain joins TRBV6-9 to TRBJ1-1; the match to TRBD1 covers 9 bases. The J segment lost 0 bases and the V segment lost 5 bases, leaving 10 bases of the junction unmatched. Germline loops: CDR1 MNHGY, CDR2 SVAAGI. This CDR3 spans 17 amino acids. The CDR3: CASSATDRGTLNTEAFF. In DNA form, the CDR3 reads TGTGCCAGCAGTGCTACGGACAGGGGAACCTTGAACACTGAAGCTTTCTTT.

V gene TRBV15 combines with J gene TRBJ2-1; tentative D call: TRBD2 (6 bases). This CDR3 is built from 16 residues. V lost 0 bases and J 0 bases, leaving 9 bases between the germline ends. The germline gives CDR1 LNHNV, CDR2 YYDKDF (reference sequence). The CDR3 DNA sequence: TGTGCCACCAGCAGAGATCGGGGGAGCTCCTACAATGAGCAGTTCTTC. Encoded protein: CATSRDRGSSYNEQFF. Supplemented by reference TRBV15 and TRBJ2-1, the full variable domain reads DAMVIQNPRYQVTQFGKPVTLSCSQTLNHNVMYWYQQKSSQAPKLLFHYYDKDFNNEADTPDNFQSRRPNTSFCFLDIRSPGLGDTAMYLCATSRDRGSSYNEQFFGPGTRLTVL.

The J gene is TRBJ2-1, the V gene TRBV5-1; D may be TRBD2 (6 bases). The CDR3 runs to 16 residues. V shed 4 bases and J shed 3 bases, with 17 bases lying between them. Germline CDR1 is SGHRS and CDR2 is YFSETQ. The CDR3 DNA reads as TGCGCCAGCAGCCCTGAGCGGGCCGTTGTCTACAATGAGCAGTTCTTC. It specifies CASSPERAVVYNEQFF.

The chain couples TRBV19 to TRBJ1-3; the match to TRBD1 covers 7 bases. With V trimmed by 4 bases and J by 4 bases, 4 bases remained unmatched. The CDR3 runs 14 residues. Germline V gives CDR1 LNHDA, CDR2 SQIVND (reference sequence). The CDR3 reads CASSKGQRGNTIYF. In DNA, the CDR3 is TGTGCCAGTAGTAAGGGACAGAGGGGAAACACCATATATTTT.

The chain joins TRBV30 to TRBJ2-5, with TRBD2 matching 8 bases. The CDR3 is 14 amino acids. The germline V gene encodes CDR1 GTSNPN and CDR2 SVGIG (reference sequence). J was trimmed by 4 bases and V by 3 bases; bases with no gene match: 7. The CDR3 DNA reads TGTGCCTGGAGGTCGGCGGGAGGTAGAGAGACCCAGTACTTC. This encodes CAWRSAGGRETQYF. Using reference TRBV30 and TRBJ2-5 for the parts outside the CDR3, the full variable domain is SQTIHQWPATLVQPVGSPLSLECTVEGTSNPNLYWYRQAAGRGLQLLFYSVGIGQISSEVPQNLSASRPQDRQFILSSKKLLLSDSGFYLCAWRSAGGRETQYFGPGTRLLVL.

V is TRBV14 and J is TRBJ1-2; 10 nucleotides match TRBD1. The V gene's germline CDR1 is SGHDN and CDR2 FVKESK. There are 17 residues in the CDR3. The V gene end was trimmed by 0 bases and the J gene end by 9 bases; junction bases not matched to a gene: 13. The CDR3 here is CASSQDGGQGDLSSYTF. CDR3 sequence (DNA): TGTGCCAGCAGCCAAGATGGCGGACAGGGGGATTTGAGCAGCTACACCTTC.

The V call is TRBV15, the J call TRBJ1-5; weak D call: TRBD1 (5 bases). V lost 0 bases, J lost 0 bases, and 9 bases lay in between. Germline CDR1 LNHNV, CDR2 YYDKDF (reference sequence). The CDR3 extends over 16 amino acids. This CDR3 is CATSRDSGNSNQPQHF. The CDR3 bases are TGTGCCACCAGCAGAGATTCAGGGAATAGCAATCAGCCCCAGCATTTT.

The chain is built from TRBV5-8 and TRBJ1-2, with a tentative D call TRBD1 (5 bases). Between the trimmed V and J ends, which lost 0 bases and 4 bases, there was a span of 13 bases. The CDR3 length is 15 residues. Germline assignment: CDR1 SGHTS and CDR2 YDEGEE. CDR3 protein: CASSLEAGRSYGYTF. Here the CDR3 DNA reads TGTGCCAGCAGCTTGGAGGCAGGGCGAAGCTATGGCTACACCTTC.

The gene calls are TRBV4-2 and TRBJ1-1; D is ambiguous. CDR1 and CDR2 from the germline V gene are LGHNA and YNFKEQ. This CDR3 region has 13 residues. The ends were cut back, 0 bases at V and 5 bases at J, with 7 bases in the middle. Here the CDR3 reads CASSQDRWTEAFF. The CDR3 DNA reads TGTGCCAGCAGCCAAGATCGGTGGACTGAAGCTTTCTTT.

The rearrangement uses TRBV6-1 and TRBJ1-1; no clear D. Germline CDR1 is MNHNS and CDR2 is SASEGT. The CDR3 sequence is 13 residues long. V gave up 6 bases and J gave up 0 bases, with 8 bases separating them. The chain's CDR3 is CASRYTVNTEAFF. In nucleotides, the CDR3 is TGTGCCAGCAGATACACAGTGAACACTGAAGCTTTCTTT.

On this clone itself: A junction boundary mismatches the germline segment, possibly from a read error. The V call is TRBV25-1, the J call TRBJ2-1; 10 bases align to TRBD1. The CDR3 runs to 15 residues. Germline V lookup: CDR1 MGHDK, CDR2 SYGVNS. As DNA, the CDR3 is TGTGCCAGCAGTGACAGGGACAGGGGAGGGTATGAGCAGCTCTTC. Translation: CASSDRDRGGYEQLF.

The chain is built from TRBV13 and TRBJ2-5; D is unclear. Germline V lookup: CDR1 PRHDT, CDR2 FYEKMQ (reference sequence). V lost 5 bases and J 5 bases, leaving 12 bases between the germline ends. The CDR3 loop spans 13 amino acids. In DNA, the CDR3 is TGTGCCAGCAGCCTTTACTCGATGGAGACCCAGTACTTC. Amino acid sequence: CASSLYSMETQYF.

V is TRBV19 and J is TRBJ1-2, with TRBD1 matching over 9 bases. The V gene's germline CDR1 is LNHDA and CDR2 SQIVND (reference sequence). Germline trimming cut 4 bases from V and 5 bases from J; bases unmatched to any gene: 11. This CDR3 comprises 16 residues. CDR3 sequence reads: CASSTGQGPFRYGYTF. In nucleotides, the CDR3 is TGTGCCAGTAGTACCGGACAGGGGCCCTTTCGGTATGGCTACACCTTC.

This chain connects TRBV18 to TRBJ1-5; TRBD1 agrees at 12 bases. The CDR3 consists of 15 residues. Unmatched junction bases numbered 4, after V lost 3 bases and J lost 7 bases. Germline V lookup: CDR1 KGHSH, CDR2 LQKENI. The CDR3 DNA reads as TGTGCCAGCTCACCGGGACAGGGGGCAGGGCAGCCCCAGCATTTT. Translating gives CASSPGQGAGQPQHF.